This T cell receptor beta chain was obtained from a study of shared clonotypes between healthy human individuals. J was trimmed by 5 bases and V by 3 bases; bases with no gene match: 6. The CDR3 has 14 amino acids. CD4+ cells were split into CD45RA+ naive and CD45RA-negative memory subsets. Generated by immunoSEQ multiplex PCR, the TCRdb table keeps only in-frame clones and is missing some. The sample carries 700,000 or so clones, 72% recorded once. The sequenced sample was memory CD4+ T cells sorted from blood. Subset denoted: CD45RA-negative fraction. This rearrangement joins TRBV23-1 to TRBJ1-1, with 7 bases aligning to TRBD1. TRBV23-1 is classed as an ORF, of uncertain function. The receptor was isolated from a woman aged 25 to 39 in good health. The CDR3 protein is CASSQGSRGTEAFF. Here the CDR3 DNA reads TGCGCCAGCAGTCAGGGGAGCAGGGGGACTGAAGCTTTCTTT.